A single sample is the source of the 14 T cell receptor beta chains below, sequenced in a study of cytomegalovirus exposure and HLA in healthy donors. In the PCR, 60 Vbeta and 13 Jbeta primers were used. Profiling relied on immunoSEQ multiplex PCR, and the TCRdb table lists in-frame clones only, not all of them. The sample has under 150,000 clones; 82% are singletons. The sample taken for sequencing was PBMCs. The receptors shown here come from a man younger than 45 in good health and CMV-seropositive.

This clone showed up just once. The V gene is TRBV11-3, the J gene TRBJ2-3; TRBD2 matches at 7 bases. With V trimmed by 3 bases and J by 1 base, 10 bases remained unmatched. The germline CDR1 and CDR2 sequences are SGHNT and YENEEA. CDR3 size: 17 residues. CDR3 sequence reads: CASSFYRTGGGTDTQYF. The CDR3 DNA is TGTGCCAGCAGCTTTTACCGGACGGGAGGAGGCACAGATACGCAGTATTTT.

Only a few counts were recorded for this clone. This chain uses TRBV6-6 with TRBJ2-7; D remains unclear. This CDR3 is built from 11 residues. Trimming took off 8 bases at V and 2 bases at J, with 7 bases between the two ends. The germline V gene encodes CDR1 MNHNY and CDR2 SVGAGI (reference sequence). This CDR3 is CASLSAYEQYF. Here the CDR3 DNA reads TGTGCCAGCCTTTCAGCCTACGAGCAGTACTTC.

The chain employs TRBV27 and TRBJ2-5; 11 bases are shared with TRBD2. The CDR3 extends over 15 amino acids. Germline CDR1 and CDR2: MNHEY and SMNVEV (reference sequence). V dropped 5 bases and J dropped 1; count of bases not matched to a gene: 3. The CDR3 sequence: CASSALAGGQETQYF. The CDR3 region has the DNA TGTGCCAGCAGTGCCCTAGCGGGGGGCCAAGAGACCCAGTACTTC.

The chain links TRBV7-6 to TRBJ1-1; D is uncertain. V lost 4 bases and J lost 1, with 7 bases in between. Germline V gene lookup returns CDR1 SGHVS and CDR2 FNYEAQ. This CDR3 comprises 13 residues. The CDR3 DNA is TGTGCCAGCAGCTCTACGCCGAACACTGAAGCTTTCTTT. Its protein is CASSSTPNTEAFF.

J is TRBJ1-4 and V is TRBV15, with TRBD1 identical over 9 bases. The trim removed 4 bases at V and 5 bases at J, leaving 8 bases unmatched. Germline values: CDR1 LNHNV, CDR2 YYDKDF (reference sequence). CDR3 length: 16 residues. The CDR3 region is CATSTWDRVGNEKLFF. DNA of the CDR3: TGTGCCACCAGCACCTGGGACAGGGTTGGGAATGAAAAACTGTTTTTT.

The chain uses TRBV19 and TRBJ1-2; TRBD1 is a possible D gene (5 bases). V was clipped by 6 bases and J by 1 base, with 15 bases between them. Per the germline V gene, CDR1 is LNHDA and CDR2 is SQIVND (reference sequence). This CDR3 has 15 residues. The CDR3 spells CASRVTIGGNYGYTF. CDR3 sequence (DNA): TGTGCCAGTAGAGTGACGATCGGGGGTAACTATGGCTACACCTTC.

The rearrangement joins TRBV5-1 to TRBJ2-7, with TRBD1 as a possible D gene (5 bases). The CDR3 length is 15 residues. V lost 4 bases to trimming and J lost 0 bases, with 14 bases between them. The germline CDR1 and CDR2 sequences are SGHRS and YFSETQ. The CDR3 region has the DNA TGCGCCAGCAGCGACCTACAGGCCTTCTCCTACGAGCAGTACTTC. Protein product: CASSDLQAFSYEQYF.

V gene TRBV7-2 combines with J gene TRBJ2-1; a possible D gene is TRBD2 (5 bases). The CDR3 covers 14 residues. Trimming stripped 0 bases from V and 6 bases from J, with 9 bases between. Germline V gene sequence: CDR1 SGHTA, CDR2 FQGNSA. In nucleotides, the CDR3 is TGTGCCAGCAGCTTAGCGCTACTAGGCAATGAGCAGTTCTTC. The encoded protein is CASSLALLGNEQFF.

The gene calls are TRBV18 and TRBJ1-2, with TRBD1 as a possible D gene (5 bases). The length of the CDR3 is 14 residues. V was trimmed by 4 bases and J by 2 bases, leaving 11 bases between them. The germline gives CDR1 KGHSH, CDR2 LQKENI. CDR3 nucleotide sequence: TGTGCCAGCTCACAAGACAGAGTCAACTATGGCTACACCTTC. Its translation is CASSQDRVNYGYTF.

V gene TRBV28 combines with J gene TRBJ1-5; weak D call: TRBD1 (6 bases). Germline V gene data show CDR1 as MDHEN and CDR2 as SYDVKM. V shed 7 bases and J shed 4 bases, with 20 bases lying between them. The length of the CDR3 is 16 residues. In DNA form, the CDR3 reads TGTGCCAGCATTAGGGGCCTTGGACAGTTAAATCAGCCCCAGCATTTT. Translating it yields CASIRGLGQLNQPQHF. Full variable domain (rest looked up from reference TRBV28 and TRBJ1-5): DVKVTQSSRYLVKRTGEKVFLECVQDMDHENMFWYRQDPGLGLRLIYFSYDVKMKEKGDIPEGYSVSREKKERFSLILESASTNQTSMYLCASIRGLGQLNQPQHFGDGTRLSIL.

The J gene is TRBJ1-2, the V gene TRBV5-4; D gene ambiguous. The germline gives CDR1 SGHNT, CDR2 YYREEE (reference sequence). V dropped 0 bases and J dropped 4 bases, with 13 bases sitting between them. The CDR3 runs to 15 residues. CDR3 in amino acids: CASSLDTVAPYGYTF. The CDR3 nucleotides are TGTGCCAGCAGCTTGGACACGGTAGCTCCCTATGGCTACACCTTC.

The rearrangement uses TRBV21-1 and TRBJ1-1; the table's D call TRBD1 went unverified against the DNA. TRBV21-1 is designated a pseudogene. The CDR3 has 15 residues. CDR3 region: CASSARQGLNTEAFF. Here the CDR3 DNA reads TGTGCCAGCAGCGCTCGACAGGGGTTGAACACTGAAGCTTTCTTT.

The CDR3 DNA reads as TGCAGCGTCGCGGGACAGGGCAATGAGCAGTTCTTC. It encodes CSVAGQGNEQFF. The genes are TRBV29-1 and TRBJ2-1, with 9 nucleotides matching TRBD1. The CDR3 extends over 12 amino acids. Germline lookup yields CDR1 SQVTM and CDR2 ANQGSEA. The V segment lost 6 bases and the J segment 6 bases; nucleotides outside the gene matches: 3.

This clone was counted a single time. This chain connects TRBV11-3 to TRBJ2-7, with 8 nucleotides matching TRBD2. Germline loops: CDR1 SGHNT, CDR2 YENEEA. The CDR3 runs to 14 residues. V was pared by 4 bases and J by 3 bases, with 5 bases of the junction left unmatched. CDR3 sequence reads: CASSSRTSFYEQYF. CDR3 coding DNA: TGTGCCAGCAGCTCCCGGACTAGCTTCTACGAGCAGTACTTC.